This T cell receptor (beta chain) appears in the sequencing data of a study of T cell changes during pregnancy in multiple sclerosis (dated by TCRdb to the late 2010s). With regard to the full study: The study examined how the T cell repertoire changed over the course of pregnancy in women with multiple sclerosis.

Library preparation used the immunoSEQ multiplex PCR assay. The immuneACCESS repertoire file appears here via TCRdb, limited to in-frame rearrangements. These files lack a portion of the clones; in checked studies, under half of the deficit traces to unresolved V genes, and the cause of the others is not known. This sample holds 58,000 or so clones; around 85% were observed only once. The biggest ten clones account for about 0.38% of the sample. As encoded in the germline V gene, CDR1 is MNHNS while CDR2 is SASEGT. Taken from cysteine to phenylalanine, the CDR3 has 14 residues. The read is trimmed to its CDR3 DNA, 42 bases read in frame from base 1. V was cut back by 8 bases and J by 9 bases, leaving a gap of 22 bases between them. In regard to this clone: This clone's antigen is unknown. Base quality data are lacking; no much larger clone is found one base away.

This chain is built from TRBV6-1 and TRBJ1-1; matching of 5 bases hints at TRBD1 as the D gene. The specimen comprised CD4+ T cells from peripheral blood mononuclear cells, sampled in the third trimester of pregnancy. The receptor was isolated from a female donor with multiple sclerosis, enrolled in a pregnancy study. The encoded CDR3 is CASGPGLEVRKAFF. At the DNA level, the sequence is TGTGCCAGCGGTCCAGGGTTAGAAGTTCGGAAAGCTTTCTTT.